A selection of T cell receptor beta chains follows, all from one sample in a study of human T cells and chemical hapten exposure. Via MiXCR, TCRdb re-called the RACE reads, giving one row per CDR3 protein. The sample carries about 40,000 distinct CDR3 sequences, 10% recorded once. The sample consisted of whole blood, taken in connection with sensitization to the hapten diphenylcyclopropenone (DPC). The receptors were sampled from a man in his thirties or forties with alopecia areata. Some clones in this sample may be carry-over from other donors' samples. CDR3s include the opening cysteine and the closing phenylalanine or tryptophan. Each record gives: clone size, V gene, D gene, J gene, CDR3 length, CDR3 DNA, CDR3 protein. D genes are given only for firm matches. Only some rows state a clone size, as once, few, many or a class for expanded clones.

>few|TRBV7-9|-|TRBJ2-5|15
TGTGCCAGCAGCCGGCGGGCTGGGACTGATGAGACCCAGTACTTC
CASSRRAGTDETQYF
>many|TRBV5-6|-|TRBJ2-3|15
TGTGCCAGCAGGCTAAGGGTATTAGGCACAGATACGCAGTATTTT
CASRLRVLGTDTQYF
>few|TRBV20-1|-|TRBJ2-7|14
TGCAGTGCTAGAGATCCCCAGGGCTCCCACGAGCAGTACTTC
CSARDPQGSHEQYF
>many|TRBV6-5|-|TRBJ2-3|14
TGTGCCAGCAGTTTAGGGGGGCACACAGATACGCAGTATTTT
CASSLGGHTDTQYF
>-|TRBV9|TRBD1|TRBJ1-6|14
TGTGCCAGCAGCGCGACAGGGCAAAATTCACCCCTCCACTTT
CASSATGQNSPLHF
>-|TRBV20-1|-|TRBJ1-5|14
TGCAGTGCCTCACCATCGCACAGGGATCAGCCCCAGCATTTT
CSASPSHRDQPQHF
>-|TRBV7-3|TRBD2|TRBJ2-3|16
TGTGCCAGCAGCCGAGAACGACTAGCGGGAGCAGATACGCAGTATTTT
CASSRERLAGADTQYF
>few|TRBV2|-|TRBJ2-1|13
TGTGCCAGCAGGGGAGACCTGACGGGACGACAGTTCTTC
CASRGDLTGRQFF
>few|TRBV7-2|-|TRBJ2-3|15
TGTGCCAGCAGCTTAGAATGGGGGGCCACAGATACGCAGTATTTT
CASSLEWGATDTQYF
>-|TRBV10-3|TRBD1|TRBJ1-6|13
TGTGCCATCAAACAACAGGGGGGCTCACCCCTCCACTTT
CAIKQQGGSPLHF
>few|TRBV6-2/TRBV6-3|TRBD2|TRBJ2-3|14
TGTGCCAGCAGAACTAGCGGGAGAACGGATACGCAGTATTTT
CASRTSGRTDTQYF
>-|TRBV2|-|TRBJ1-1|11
TGTGCCAGCAGTACAGAGACTGAAGCTTTCTTT
CASSTETEAFF
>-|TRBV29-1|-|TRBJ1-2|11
TGCAGCGTTGAAGCCAGGGTTGGCTACACCTTC
CSVEARVGYTF
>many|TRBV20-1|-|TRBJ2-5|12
TGCAGCGCTAAACAGGGAGGGGAGACCCAGTACTTC
CSAKQGGETQYF
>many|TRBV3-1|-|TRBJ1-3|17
TGTGCCAGCAGCCAAGATTCAGCTATCAGCTCTGGAAACACCATATATTTT
CASSQDSAISSGNTIYF
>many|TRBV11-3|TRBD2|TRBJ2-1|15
TGTGCCAGCAGCTTAGGAGCGGGGACCTACAATGAGCAGTTCTTC
CASSLGAGTYNEQFF
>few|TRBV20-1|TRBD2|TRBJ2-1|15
TGCAGTGCTAGACTACTAGCGGGAGGTGGCAATGAGCAGTTCTTC
CSARLLAGGGNEQFF
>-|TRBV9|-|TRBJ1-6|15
TGTGCCAGCAGCGTCGGACGATCCTATAATTCACCCCTCCACTTT
CASSVGRSYNSPLHF
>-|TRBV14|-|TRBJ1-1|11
TGTGCCAGCAGCGAAGGGCGTGTAGCTTTCTTT
CASSEGRVAFF
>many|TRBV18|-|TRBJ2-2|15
TGTGCCAGCTCACCCAATCGGGGGCACACCGGGGAGCTGTTTTTT
CASSPNRGHTGELFF
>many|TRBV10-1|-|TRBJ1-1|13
TGCGCCAGCAGTGGCGGACCAAACACTGAAGCTTTCTTT
CASSGGPNTEAFF
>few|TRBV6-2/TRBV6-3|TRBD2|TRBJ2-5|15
TGTGCCAGCAGTTTCGGTAGCGGGATCCAAGAGACCCAGTACTTC
CASSFGSGIQETQYF
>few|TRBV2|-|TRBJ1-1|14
TGTGCCAGCACTTCGTTCGGGTTTAACACTGAAGCTTTCTTT
CASTSFGFNTEAFF
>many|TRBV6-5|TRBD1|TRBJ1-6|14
TGTGCCAGCAGTTACGGGACAGGGGATTCACCCCTCCACTTT
CASSYGTGDSPLHF
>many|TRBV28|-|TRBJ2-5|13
TGTGCCAGCAGGTCAGGGGTCGGGGAGACCCAGTACTTC
CASRSGVGETQYF
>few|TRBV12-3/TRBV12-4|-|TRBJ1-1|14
TGTGCCAGCAGCCCTCCGGGACACTCCACTGAAGCTTTCTTT
CASSPPGHSTEAFF
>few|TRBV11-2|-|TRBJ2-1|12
TGTGCCACTGGCGGGATTCGGAATGAGCAGTTCTTC
CATGGIRNEQFF
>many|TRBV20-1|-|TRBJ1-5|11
TGCAGTGCTAGAGATGCTGGGCCCCAGCATTTT
CSARDAGPQHF
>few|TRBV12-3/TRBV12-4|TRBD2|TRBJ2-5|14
TGTGCCAGCAGCCTCCGACTAGCAAAAGAGACCCAGTACTTC
CASSLRLAKETQYF
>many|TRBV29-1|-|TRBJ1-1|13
TGCAGCGCACCTAAGGAGGGGAACGCTGAAGCTTTCTTT
CSAPKEGNAEAFF
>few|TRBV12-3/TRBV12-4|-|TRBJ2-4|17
TGTGCCAGCAGTCCTAGGGGCGGGGCGGGAACCAAAAACATTCAGTACTTC
CASSPRGGAGTKNIQYF
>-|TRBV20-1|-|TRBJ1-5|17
TGCAGTGCTAGACGCCTTACAGGGACGGGGAGCAATCAGCCCCAGCATTTT
CSARRLTGTGSNQPQHF
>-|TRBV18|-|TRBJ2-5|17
TGTGCCAGCTCACCACTTTCCTCGGGCACGACTGCAGAGACCCAGTACTTC
CASSPLSSGTTAETQYF
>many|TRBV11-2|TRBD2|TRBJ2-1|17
TGTGCCAGCAGCTTAGAGGGACTAGCGGGAGGAGGTAATGAGCAGTTCTTC
CASSLEGLAGGGNEQFF
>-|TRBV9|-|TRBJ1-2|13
TGTGCCAGCAGCGCAGGGAGGTCCCGGGGCTACACCTTC
CASSAGRSRGYTF
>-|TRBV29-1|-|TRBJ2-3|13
TGCAGCGTTGTATCAGGTAGCGCAGATACGCAGTATTTT
CSVVSGSADTQYF
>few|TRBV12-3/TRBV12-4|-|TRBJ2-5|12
TGTGCCAGCCGGATGGCGGGAGAGACCCAGTACTTC
CASRMAGETQYF
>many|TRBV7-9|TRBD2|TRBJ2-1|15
TGTGCCAGCAGCTTAGTTAGCGGGCGTGGGGATGAGCAGTTCTTC
CASSLVSGRGDEQFF
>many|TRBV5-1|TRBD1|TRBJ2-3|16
TGCGCCAGCAGCTTGCCCCGGACAGGGGGCACAGATACGCAGTATTTT
CASSLPRTGGTDTQYF
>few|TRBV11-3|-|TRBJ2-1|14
TGTGCCAGCAGCTTAGCGGGAGTTTCGCATGAGCAGTTCTTC
CASSLAGVSHEQFF
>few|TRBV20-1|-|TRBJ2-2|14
TGCAGTGCTACCTACAGGGATCACACCGGGGAGCTGTTTTTT
CSATYRDHTGELFF
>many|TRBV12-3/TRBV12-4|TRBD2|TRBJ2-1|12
TGTGCCAGCAGATCCCGGGAAGCGGGAGTAATCTTC
CASRSREAGVIF
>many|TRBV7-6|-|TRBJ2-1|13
TGTGCCAGCAGCTCCAACAGGGACGATGAGCAGTTCTTC
CASSSNRDDEQFF
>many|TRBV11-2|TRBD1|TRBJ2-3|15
TGTGCCAGCAGCTCCTCGGACAGGTACACAGATACGCAGTATTTT
CASSSSDRYTDTQYF
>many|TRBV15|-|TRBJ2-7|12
TGTGCCACCAGCAGCTCCCGGGGAGAGCAGTACTTC
CATSSSRGEQYF
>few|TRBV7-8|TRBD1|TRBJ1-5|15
TGTGCCAGCAGCCCCAGGACAGGGGGCAATCAGCCCCAGCATTTT
CASSPRTGGNQPQHF
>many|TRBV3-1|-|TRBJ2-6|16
TGTGCCAGCAGCCAAGGTGGGGTTAGGTGGGCCAACGTCCTGACTTTC
CASSQGGVRWANVLTF
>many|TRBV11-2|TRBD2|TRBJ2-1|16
TGTGCCAGCAGCTCGATAGCGGGGGGCACCTACAATGAGCAGTTCTTC
CASSSIAGGTYNEQFF
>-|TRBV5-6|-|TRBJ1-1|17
TGTGCCAGCGGCCCCTGGACAGCGAACTCTATGAACACTGAAGCTTTCTTT
CASGPWTANSMNTEAFF
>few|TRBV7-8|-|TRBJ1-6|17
TGTGCCAGCAGCTTAAAAGGGGTGTGGGACACTAATTCACCCCTCCACTTT
CASSLKGVWDTNSPLHF
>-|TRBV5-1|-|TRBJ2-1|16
TGCGCCAGCAGCTTGGGGCTTTCCGCCTCCTACAATGAGCAGTTCTTC
CASSLGLSASYNEQFF
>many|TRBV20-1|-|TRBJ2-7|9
TGCAGACAGTACTACGAGCAGTACTTC
CRQYYEQYF